A selection of T cell receptor beta chains follows, all from one sample in a study of T cell changes during pregnancy in multiple sclerosis. Libraries were prepared by immunoSEQ multiplex PCR; TCRdb keeps only in-frame clonotypes and omits some of them. The table has tens of thousands of clones, more than 85% seen once; the top ten hold roughly 13%. The sequences come from CD8+ T cells from peripheral blood mononuclear cells, collected in the first trimester of pregnancy. These receptor sequences come from a female donor with multiple sclerosis, enrolled in a pregnancy study. Each CDR3 is given with its conserved first and last residue. The order of the fields is J gene, clone size, V gene, CDR3 protein. Some rows have no size entry. The others give once, few or many, or a class for an expanded clone.

j_call: TRBJ2-7; clone_size: once; v_call: TRBV11-2; cdr3_aa: CASSFVAGVTYEQYF
j_call: TRBJ1-2; clone_size: once; v_call: TRBV6-4; cdr3_aa: CASIDPGQGLGYTF
j_call: TRBJ2-7; clone_size: NA; v_call: TRBV19; cdr3_aa: CATRVAGDYEQYF
j_call: TRBJ1-6; clone_size: NA; v_call: TRBV19; cdr3_aa: CASMEGTSPLHF
j_call: TRBJ2-5; clone_size: NA; v_call: TRBV27; cdr3_aa: CASSLFFPQETQYF
j_call: TRBJ1-1; clone_size: NA; v_call: TRBV5-1; cdr3_aa: CASSPSLSGNTEAFF
j_call: TRBJ2-7; clone_size: NA; v_call: TRBV13; cdr3_aa: CASSLGASYEQYF
j_call: TRBJ1-5; clone_size: few; v_call: TRBV4-2; cdr3_aa: CASSQEKGRVNQPQHF
j_call: TRBJ2-5; clone_size: NA; v_call: TRBV7-3; cdr3_aa: CASSIGHSQETQYF
j_call: TRBJ1-1; clone_size: once; v_call: TRBV5-5; cdr3_aa: CASSLGTQGTEAFF
j_call: TRBJ2-5; clone_size: NA; v_call: TRBV7-9; cdr3_aa: CASSLGTSLSQETQYF
j_call: TRBJ1-4; clone_size: NA; v_call: TRBV27; cdr3_aa: CASSQVAVPSEKLFF
j_call: TRBJ2-7; clone_size: few; v_call: TRBV9; cdr3_aa: CASSVGTGGSYEQYF
j_call: TRBJ2-2; clone_size: NA; v_call: TRBV6-5; cdr3_aa: CASNKGQEVGELFF
j_call: TRBJ1-2; clone_size: NA; v_call: TRBV7-9; cdr3_aa: CASSRSRDTWGYTF
j_call: TRBJ2-5; clone_size: NA; v_call: TRBV7-3; cdr3_aa: CASSSGLAGGEETQYF
j_call: TRBJ1-2; clone_size: few; v_call: TRBV15; cdr3_aa: CATSSDRDTYYGYTF
j_call: TRBJ2-1; clone_size: NA; v_call: TRBV2; cdr3_aa: CARYRQGRGVDEQFF
j_call: TRBJ1-1; clone_size: once; v_call: TRBV27; cdr3_aa: CASSPPGGAEAFF
j_call: TRBJ2-7; clone_size: NA; v_call: TRBV28; cdr3_aa: CASSLSIWGQGNEQYF
j_call: TRBJ1-1; clone_size: NA; v_call: TRBV6-1; cdr3_aa: CASSAGYFEAFF
j_call: TRBJ1-3; clone_size: NA; v_call: TRBV2; cdr3_aa: CASSKPGTGAIPIYF
j_call: TRBJ2-2; clone_size: NA; v_call: TRBV19; cdr3_aa: CASSFQGGELFF
j_call: TRBJ1-2; clone_size: NA; v_call: TRBV9; cdr3_aa: CASSEGDRDRDGYTF
j_call: TRBJ2-7; clone_size: NA; v_call: TRBV6-5; cdr3_aa: CASSYEDSVGVEQYF